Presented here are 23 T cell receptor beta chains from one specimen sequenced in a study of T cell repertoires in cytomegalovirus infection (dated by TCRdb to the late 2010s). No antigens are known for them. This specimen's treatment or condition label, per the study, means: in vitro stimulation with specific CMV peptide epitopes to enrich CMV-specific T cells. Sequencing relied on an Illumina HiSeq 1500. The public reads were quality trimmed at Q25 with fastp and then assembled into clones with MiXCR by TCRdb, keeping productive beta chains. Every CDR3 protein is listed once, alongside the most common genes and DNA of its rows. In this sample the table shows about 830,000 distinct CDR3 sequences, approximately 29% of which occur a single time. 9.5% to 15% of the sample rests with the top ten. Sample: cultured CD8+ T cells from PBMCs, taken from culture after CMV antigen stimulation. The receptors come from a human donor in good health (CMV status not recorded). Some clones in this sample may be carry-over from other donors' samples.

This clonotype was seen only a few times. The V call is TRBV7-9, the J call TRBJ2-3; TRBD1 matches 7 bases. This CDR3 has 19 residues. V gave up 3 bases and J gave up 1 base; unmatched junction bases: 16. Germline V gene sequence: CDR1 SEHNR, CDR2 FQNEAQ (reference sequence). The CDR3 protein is CASSFTYRGRGDGTDTQYF. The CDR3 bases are TGTGCCAGCAGCTTCACCTACAGGGGACGGGGAGATGGCACAGATACGCAGTATTTT. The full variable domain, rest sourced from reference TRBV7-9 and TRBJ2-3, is DTGVSQNPRHKITKRGQNVTFRCDPISEHNRLYWYRQTLGQGPEFLTYFQNEAQLEKSRLLSDRFSAERPKGSFSTLEIQRTEQGDSAMYLCASSFTYRGRGDGTDTQYFGPGTRLTVL.

In DNA, the CDR3 is TGTGCCAGCAGCTTGACGTTTGAGCAGTTCTTC. The encoded protein is CASSLTFEQFF. The V gene is TRBV5-6, the J gene TRBJ2-1, with D unclear. The V end lost 1 base, the J end lost 9 bases, and 5 bases lay between the germline ends. The CDR3 totals 11 residues. Germline CDR1 SGHDT, CDR2 YYEEEE.

DNA of the CDR3: TGTGCCAGCAGCTTATGGCCAGAGGGACTAGCGAGTAATGAGCAGTTCTTC. This sequence encodes CASSLWPEGLASNEQFF. The chain recombines TRBV11-2 with TRBJ2-1; 10 nucleotides line up with TRBD2. J lost 7 bases, V lost 2 bases, and 11 bases had no gene match. Germline V lookup: CDR1 SGHAT, CDR2 FQNNGV. The CDR3 length is 17 residues.

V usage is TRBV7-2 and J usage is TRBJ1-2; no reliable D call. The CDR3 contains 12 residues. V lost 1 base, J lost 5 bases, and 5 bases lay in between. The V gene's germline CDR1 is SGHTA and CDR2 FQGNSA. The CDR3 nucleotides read TGTGCCAGCAGCTTAGTAAAGTATGGCTACACCTTC. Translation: CASSLVKYGYTF. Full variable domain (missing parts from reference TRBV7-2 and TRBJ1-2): GAGVSQSPSNKVTEKGKDVELRCDPISGHTALYWYRQSLGQGLEFLIYFQGNSAPDKSGLPSDRFSAERTGGSVSTLTIQRTQQEDSAVYLCASSLVKYGYTFGSGTRLTVV.

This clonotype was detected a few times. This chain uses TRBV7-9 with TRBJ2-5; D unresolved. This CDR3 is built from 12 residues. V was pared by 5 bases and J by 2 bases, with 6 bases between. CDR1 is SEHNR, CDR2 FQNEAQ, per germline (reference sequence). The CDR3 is CASSLQQETQYF. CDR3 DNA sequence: TGTGCCAGCAGCCTACAGCAAGAGACCCAGTACTTC.

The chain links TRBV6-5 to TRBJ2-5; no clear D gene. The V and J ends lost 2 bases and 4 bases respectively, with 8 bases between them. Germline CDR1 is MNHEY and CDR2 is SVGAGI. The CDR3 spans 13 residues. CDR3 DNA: TGTGCCAGCAGTTACGCTGGCGGAGAGACCCAGTACTTC. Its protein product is CASSYAGGETQYF.

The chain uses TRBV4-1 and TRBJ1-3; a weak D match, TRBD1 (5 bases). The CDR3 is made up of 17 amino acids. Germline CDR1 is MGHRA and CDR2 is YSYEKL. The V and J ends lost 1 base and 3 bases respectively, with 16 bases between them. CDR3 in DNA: TGCGCCAGCAGCCAAGTATATGGCAGGGCAGTTGGAAACACCATATATTTT. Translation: CASSQVYGRAVGNTIYF.

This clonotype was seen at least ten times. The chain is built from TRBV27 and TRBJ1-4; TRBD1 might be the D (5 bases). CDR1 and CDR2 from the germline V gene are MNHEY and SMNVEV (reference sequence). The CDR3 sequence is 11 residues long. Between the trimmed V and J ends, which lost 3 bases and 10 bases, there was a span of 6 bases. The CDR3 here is CASSLGGKLFF. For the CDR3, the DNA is TGTGCCAGCAGTTTGGGGGGAAAACTGTTTTTT.

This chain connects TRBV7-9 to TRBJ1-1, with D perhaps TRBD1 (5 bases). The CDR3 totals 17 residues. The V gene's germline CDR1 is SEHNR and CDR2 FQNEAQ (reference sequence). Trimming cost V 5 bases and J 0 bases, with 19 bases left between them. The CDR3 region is CASSLENRFFMNTEAFF. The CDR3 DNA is TGTGCCAGCAGCCTGGAGAACAGGTTTTTCATGAACACTGAAGCTTTCTTT. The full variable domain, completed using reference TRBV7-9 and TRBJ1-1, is DTGVSQNPRHKITKRGQNVTFRCDPISEHNRLYWYRQTLGQGPEFLTYFQNEAQLEKSRLLSDRFSAERPKGSFSTLEIQRTEQGDSAMYLCASSLENRFFMNTEAFFGQGTRLTVV.

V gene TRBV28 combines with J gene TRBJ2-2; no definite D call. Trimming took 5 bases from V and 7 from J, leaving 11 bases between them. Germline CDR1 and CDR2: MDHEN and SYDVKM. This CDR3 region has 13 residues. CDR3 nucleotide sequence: TGTGCCAGCAGTCCCTGGACGGTCGGGGAGCTGTTTTTT. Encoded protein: CASSPWTVGELFF.

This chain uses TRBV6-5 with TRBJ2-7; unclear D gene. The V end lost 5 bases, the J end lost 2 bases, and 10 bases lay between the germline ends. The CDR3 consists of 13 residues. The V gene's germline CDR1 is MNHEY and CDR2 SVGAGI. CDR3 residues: CASSRAVAYEQYF. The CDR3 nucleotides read TGTGCCAGCAGTAGGGCCGTTGCCTACGAGCAGTACTTC.

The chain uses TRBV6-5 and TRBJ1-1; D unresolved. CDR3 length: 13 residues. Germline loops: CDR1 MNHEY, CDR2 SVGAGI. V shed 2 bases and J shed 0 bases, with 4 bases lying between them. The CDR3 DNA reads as TGTGCCAGCAGTTACGAATTGAACACTGAAGCTTTCTTT. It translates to CASSYELNTEAFF.

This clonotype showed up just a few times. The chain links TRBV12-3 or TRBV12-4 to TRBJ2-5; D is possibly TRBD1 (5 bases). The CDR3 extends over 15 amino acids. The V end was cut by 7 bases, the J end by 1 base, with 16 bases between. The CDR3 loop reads CASKSTARPQETQYF. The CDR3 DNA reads TGTGCCAGCAAGTCGACAGCCCGTCCCCAAGAGACCCAGTACTTC.

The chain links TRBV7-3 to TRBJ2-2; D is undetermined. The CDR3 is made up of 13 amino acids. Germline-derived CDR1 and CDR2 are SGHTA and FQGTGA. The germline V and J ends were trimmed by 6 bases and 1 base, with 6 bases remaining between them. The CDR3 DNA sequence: TGTGCCAGCAGGGCTGAGAACACCGGGGAGCTGTTTTTT. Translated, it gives CASRAENTGELFF.

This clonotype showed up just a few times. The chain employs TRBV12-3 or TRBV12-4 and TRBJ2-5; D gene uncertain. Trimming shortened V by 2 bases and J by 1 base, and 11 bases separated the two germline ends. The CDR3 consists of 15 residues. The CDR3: CASSLLAEFQETQYF. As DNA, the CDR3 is TGTGCCAGCAGTTTATTGGCAGAATTCCAAGAGACCCAGTACTTC.

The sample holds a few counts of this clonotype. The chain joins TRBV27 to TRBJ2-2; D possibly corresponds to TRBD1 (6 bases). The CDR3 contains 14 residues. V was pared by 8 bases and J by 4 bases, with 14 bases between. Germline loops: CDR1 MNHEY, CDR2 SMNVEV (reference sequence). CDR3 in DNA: TGTGCCAGCTCGCCACAGGGTGGCACCGGGGAGCTGTTTTTT. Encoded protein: CASSPQGGTGELFF.

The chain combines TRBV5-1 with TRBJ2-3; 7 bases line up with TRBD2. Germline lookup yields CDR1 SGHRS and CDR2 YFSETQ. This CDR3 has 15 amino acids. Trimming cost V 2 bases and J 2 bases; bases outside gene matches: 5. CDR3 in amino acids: CASSFRTRDTDTQYF. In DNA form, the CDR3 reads TGCGCCAGCAGCTTCCGGACTAGGGACACAGATACGCAGTATTTT.

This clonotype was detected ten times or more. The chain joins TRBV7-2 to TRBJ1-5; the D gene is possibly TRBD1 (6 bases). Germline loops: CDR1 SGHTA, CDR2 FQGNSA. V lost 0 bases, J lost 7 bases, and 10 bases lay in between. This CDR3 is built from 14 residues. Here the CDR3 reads CASSLALTGQPQHF. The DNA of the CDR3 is TGTGCCAGCAGCTTAGCCCTAACAGGGCAGCCCCAGCATTTT.

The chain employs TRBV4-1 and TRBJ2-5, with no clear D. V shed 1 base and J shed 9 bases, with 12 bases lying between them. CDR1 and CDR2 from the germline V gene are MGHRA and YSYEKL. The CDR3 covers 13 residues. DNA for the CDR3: TGCGCCAGCAGCCAAGGGGCCCATGTCGCCCAGTACTTC. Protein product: CASSQGAHVAQYF.

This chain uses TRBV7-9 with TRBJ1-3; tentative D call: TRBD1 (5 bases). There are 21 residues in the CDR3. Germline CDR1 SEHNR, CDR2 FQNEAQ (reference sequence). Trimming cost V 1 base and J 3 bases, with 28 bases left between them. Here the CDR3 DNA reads TGTGCCAGCAGCTTAGTTATCGATGGCGGGGCGTTTACGTCGCTTGGAAACACCATATATTTT. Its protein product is CASSLVIDGGAFTSLGNTIYF.

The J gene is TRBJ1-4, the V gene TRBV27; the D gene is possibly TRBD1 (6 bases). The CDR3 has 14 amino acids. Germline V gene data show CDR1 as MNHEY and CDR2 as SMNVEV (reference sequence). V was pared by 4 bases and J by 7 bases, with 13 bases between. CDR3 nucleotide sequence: TGTGCCAGCAGTTCCGGGGGCTGGGGTGAAAAACTGTTTTTT. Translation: CASSSGGWGEKLFF. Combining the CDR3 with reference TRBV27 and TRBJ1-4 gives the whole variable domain EAQVTQNPRYLITVTGKKLTVTCSQNMNHEYMSWYRQDPGLGLRQIYYSMNVEVTDKGDVPEGYKVSRKEKRNFPLILESPSPNQTSLYFCASSSGGWGEKLFFGSGTQLSVL.

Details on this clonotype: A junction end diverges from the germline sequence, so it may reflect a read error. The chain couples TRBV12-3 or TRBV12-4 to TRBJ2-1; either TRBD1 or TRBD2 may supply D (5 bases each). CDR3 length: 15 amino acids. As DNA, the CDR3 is TGTGCCAGCAGCCTCTCCGGGACCCCCTACGATGAGCAGTTCTTC. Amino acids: CASSLSGTPYDEQFF.

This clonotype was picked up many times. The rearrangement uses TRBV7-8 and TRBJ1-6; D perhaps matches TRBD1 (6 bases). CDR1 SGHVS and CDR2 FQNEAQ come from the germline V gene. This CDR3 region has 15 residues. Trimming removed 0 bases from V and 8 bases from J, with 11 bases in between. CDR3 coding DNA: TGTGCCAGCAGCTTAGCGGCAGGGGCGCATTCACCCCTCCACTTT. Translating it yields CASSLAAGAHSPLHF. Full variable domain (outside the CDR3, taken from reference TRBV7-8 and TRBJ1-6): GAGVSQSPRYKVAKRGQDVALRCDPISGHVSLFWYQQALGQGPEFLTYFQNEAQLDKSGLPSDRFFAERPEGSVSTLKIQRTQQEDSAVYLCASSLAAGAHSPLHFGNGTRLTVT.